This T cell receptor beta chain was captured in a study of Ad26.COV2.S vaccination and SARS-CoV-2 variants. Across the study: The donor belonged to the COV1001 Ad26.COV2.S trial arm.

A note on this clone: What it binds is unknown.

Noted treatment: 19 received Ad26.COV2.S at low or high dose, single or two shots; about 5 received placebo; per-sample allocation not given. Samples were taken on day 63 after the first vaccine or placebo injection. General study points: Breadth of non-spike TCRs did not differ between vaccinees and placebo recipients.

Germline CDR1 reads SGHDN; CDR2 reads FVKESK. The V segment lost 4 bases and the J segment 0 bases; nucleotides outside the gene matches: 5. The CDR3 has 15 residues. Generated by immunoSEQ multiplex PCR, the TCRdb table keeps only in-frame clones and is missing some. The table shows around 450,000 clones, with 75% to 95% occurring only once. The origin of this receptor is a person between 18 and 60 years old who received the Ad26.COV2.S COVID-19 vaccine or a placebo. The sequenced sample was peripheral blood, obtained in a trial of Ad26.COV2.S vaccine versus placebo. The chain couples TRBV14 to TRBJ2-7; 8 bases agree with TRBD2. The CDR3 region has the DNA TGTGCCAGCAGCCGTCCGGGACTAGGCTCCTACGAGCAGTACTTC. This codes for CASSRPGLGSYEQYF.